Listed below are T cell receptor beta chains from one sample, sequenced in a study of control samples from healthy donors and cancer patients. Some clones are missing from TCRdb's copy, which holds only in-frame ones; the method was immunoSEQ multiplex PCR. The sample lists 80,000 to 85,000 clones, approximately 91% seen once, with around 5.7% in the top ten. The sequencing sample was made of blood. The receptors here all came from a woman aged 45-65 years in good health. Both conserved end residues are part of each CDR3. The D gene is left open where the match is weak. The size of a clone is reported for some rows only, either as once, few or many, or as a class for expanded clones.

TRBV3-1/TRBV3-2	TRBJ1-2	NA	NA	CASSDRGAALGGYTF	TGTGCCAGCAGCGACCGGGGGGCTGCTCTAGGTGGCTACACCTTC
TRBV10-1	TRBJ2-2	NA	NA	CASSDDLAPGELFF	TGCGCCAGCAGTGATGATCTAGCTCCCGGGGAGCTGTTTTTT
TRBV5-4	TRBJ2-7	once	NA	CASSLGVYEQYF	TGTGCCAGCAGCTTGGGTGTCTACGAGCAGTACTTC
TRBV5-1	TRBJ2-2	NA	NA	CASSRREFGELFF	TGCGCCAGCAGCCGCAGGGAGTTCGGGGAGCTGTTTTTT
TRBV9	TRBJ2-3	NA	NA	CASSVAGGSTDTQYF	TGTGCCAGCAGCGTAGCAGGGGGGTCCACAGATACGCAGTATTTT
TRBV3-1/TRBV3-2	TRBJ1-5	NA	NA	CASSQEWGYNQPQHF	TGTGCCAGCAGCCAAGAATGGGGGTACAATCAGCCCCAGCATTTT
TRBV6-6	TRBJ1-4	NA	NA	CASSVDNPDLNEKLFF	TGTGCCAGCAGCGTCGATAACCCGGACCTTAATGAAAAACTGTTTTTT
TRBV5-6	TRBJ2-1	NA	NA	CASSSNSGQQFF	TGTGCCAGCAGCTCGAATAGCGGCCAGCAGTTCTTC
TRBV7-9	TRBJ2-1	NA	NA	CASSPPVYRGNEQFF	TGTGCCAGCAGCCCCCCCGTCTACCGTGGCAATGAGCAGTTCTTC
TRBV20-1	TRBJ2-7	NA	NA	CSAGDSRIQYF	TGCAGTGCCGGGGACTCACGGATACAGTACTTC